The present TCR beta chain was sequenced within a study of blood T cell repertoires in COVID-19. Overall study context: Researchers got acute and convalescent COVID-19 samples from the United States, Italy and Spain. PBMCs, B-cell-depleted T cells, or T cells provided the cDNA or gDNA that made up the material.

In the source study's methods: Amplifying reference gene primers gave estimates of nucleated cell counts. The protocol was immunoSEQ multiplex PCR, while the TCRdb copy is restricted to in-frame clones and leaves out a portion. V and J calls and clone size follow that table, whereas D and trimming were derived from the DNA. This sample carries around 78,000 clones, 75% to 90% of them seen once, and the ten largest clones take around 6.1%. V was clipped by 8 bases and J by 0 bases, with 10 bases between them. The germline CDR1 and CDR2 sequences are MGHDK and SYGVNS. CDR3 length: 13 residues. The source is a man between 45 and 60 years old with active COVID-19. This chain links TRBV25-1 with TRBJ1-2; D ambiguous. The sequencing input was peripheral blood. The CDR3 loop reads CASQTETNYGYTF. The DNA of the CDR3 is TGTGCCAGCCAAACAGAGACTAACTATGGCTACACCTTC.